This TCR beta chain is from a study of CD8+ T cells in alopecia areata. Study-wide background: Tofacitinib continued for 6 to 18 months and was then withheld for 6 months.

As concerns this clone: The target antigen is unknown.

RNA extraction and reverse transcription yielded cDNA as sequencing template. Here immunoSEQ multiplex PCR was the method, and the copy in TCRdb shows in-frame clones only, minus some. Of under 300,000 clones in the sample, around 64% are singletons; the top ten hold about 0.93%. General study findings and limits: In blood and scalp, many expanded lesional clones persisted during tofacitinib. Elevated clonality characterized lesional scalp relative to normal scalp, particularly in alopecia totalis/universalis. Alphabeta T cells residing in normal skin are also sequenced in scalp samples.

Treatment meaning: oral pan-JAK inhibitor, 5-10 mg twice daily. The CDR3 is 13 residues long. Looked up from germline, CDR1 is SQVTM and CDR2 is ANQGSEA. V gave up 4 bases and J gave up 5 bases; unmatched junction bases: 7. The clonotype was recovered from a human donor with alopecia areata. This rearrangement joins TRBV29-1 to TRBJ2-5, with 7 bases aligning to TRBD2. Sequenced here: CD4+ T cells sorted from blood, sampled around week 53, from a patient treated with tofacitinib. The CDR3 DNA follows: TGCAGCGTTGTGGCTAGCGGAGGGGAGACCCAGTACTTC. Translation: CSVVASGGETQYF.